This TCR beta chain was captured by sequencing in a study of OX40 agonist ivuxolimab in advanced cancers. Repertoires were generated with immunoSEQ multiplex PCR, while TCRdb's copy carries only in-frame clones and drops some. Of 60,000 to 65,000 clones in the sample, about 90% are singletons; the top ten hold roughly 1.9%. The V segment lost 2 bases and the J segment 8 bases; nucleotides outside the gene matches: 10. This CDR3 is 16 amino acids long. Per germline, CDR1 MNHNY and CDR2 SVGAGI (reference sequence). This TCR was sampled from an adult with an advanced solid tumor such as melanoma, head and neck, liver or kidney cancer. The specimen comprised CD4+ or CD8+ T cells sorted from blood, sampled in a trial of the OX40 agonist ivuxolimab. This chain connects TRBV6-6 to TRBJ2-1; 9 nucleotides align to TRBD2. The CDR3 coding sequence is TGTGCCAGCAGTTACCCAAGAGCGGGGGGCTTATATGAGCAGTTCTTC. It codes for CASSYPRAGGLYEQFF.